Shown below are 20 T cell receptor beta chains from a single sample sequenced in a study of tissue T cells after allogeneic stem cell transplantation (dated by TCRdb to between 2021 and 2022). The intended sense of this specimen's time point label: mouse harvest day 14 after allogeneic transplant. Mouse grafts consisting of 10^7 T-cell-depleted bone marrow cells combined with 10^6 splenic CD5+ T cells were administered by tail vein injection. Receptors were amplified or captured by the immunoSEQ multiplex PCR assay. TCRdb re-hosts the immuneACCESS table, in-frame sequences only. Its copies lack some clones; in the studies checked, an unresolved V gene accounts for under half of them, and the cause for the rest is not known. This sample comprises 3,500 to 4,500 clones, around 46% of them detected only once. Jointly, the top ten make up about 15% of the sample. Input material: lymph node tissue. The receptor set was obtained from a female BALB/c mouse given C57BL/6 T cells with graft-versus-host disease after an allogeneic hematopoietic cell transplant.

About this clone: These gene names are mouse names. The CDR3 end lies 1 residue beyond the end of the read and is filled in from the germline J gene. The chain employs TRBV16 and TRBJ2-5, with D uncertain. CDR3 length equals 13 residues. V dropped 5 bases and J dropped 6 bases, with 12 bases sitting between them. Germline-derived CDR1 and CDR2 are SGHSA and FRNQAP. The CDR3 spells CASSHSAGDTQYF. CDR3 bases read: TGTGCAAGCAGCCACAGCGCGGGGGACACCCAGTAC.

This clone was found a few times. Gene names refer to mouse genes. The CDR3 extends 1 residue past the end of the read, so its final part is completed from the germline J gene. V is TRBV26 and J is TRBJ2-7; TRBD2 aligns across 11 bases. Germline lookup yields CDR1 KGHPV and CDR2 FQNQEV (reference sequence). V gave up 4 bases and J gave up 3 bases; unmatched junction bases: 2. The CDR3 extends over 14 amino acids. The DNA read from the CDR3 is TGTGCCAGCAGTCCGACTGGGGGGGTCTATGAACAGTAC. Protein: CASSPTGGVYEQY. The entire CDR3 protein is CASSPTGGVYEQYF.

For this clone: Gene names follow the mouse nomenclature. Read coverage stops 1 residue before the CDR3 terminus; the germline J gene supplies the remainder. The chain is built from TRBV12-1 and TRBJ1-2, with TRBD1 matching 8 bases. V lost 4 bases to trimming and J lost 4 bases; unmatched junction nucleotides: 7. The CDR3 extends over 14 amino acids. Germline V gene lookup returns CDR1 SGHSN and CDR2 HYEKVE. The sequenced part of the CDR3 DNA is TGTGCCAGCTCCCTTCAGGGGGCGGTCTCCGACTACACC. This translates into CASSLQGAVSDYT. The whole CDR3 protein is CASSLQGAVSDYTF.

The sample holds a few counts of this clone. Gene names and germline refer to mouse. The read gets to within 1 residue of the CDR3 end, and the germline J gene fills in the rest. V is TRBV5 and J is TRBJ2-3; unclear D gene. Per the germline V gene, CDR1 is LGHNA and CDR2 is YNLKQL (reference sequence). V lost 0 bases, J lost 0 bases, and 13 bases lay in between. The CDR3 length is 17 residues. Here the CDR3 reads CASSQDRGLSSAETLYF. The part of the CDR3 DNA that was read is TGTGCCAGCAGCCAAGATCGCGGTCTCAGTAGTGCAGAAACGCTGTAT.

This clone has more than one count but fewer than ten. Gene names are mouse gene names. The CDR3 is cut off 1 residue early in the read; its end comes from the germline J gene. V usage is TRBV19 and J usage is TRBJ1-3, with D unclear. The V gene's germline CDR1 is FNHDT and CDR2 SITEND (reference sequence). This CDR3 spans 13 amino acids. Between the trimmed V and J ends, which lost 3 bases and 0 bases, there was a span of 4 bases. The DNA read from the CDR3 is TGTGCCAGCAGTAGCGATTCTGGAAATACGCTCTAT. Amino acids: CASSSDSGNTLY. The whole CDR3 region reads CASSSDSGNTLYF.

On this clone: A read error may explain this, as a much larger clone is one base away. Genes here carry mouse names. Read coverage stops 1 residue before the CDR3 terminus; the germline J gene supplies the remainder. The genes are TRBV29 and TRBJ2-7, with no clear D. Germline values: CDR1 MSHET, CDR2 SYDVDS. The CDR3 consists of 13 residues. CDR3: CARSLSSVYEQYF. The covered CDR3 bases are TGTGCTCGCAGTTTATCATCAGTCTATGAACAGTAC.

Details on this clone: Each gene name is a mouse one. The CDR3 extends 1 residue past the end of the read, so its final part is completed from the germline J gene. The chain employs TRBV13-1 and TRBJ1-4; possibly TRBD1 for D (6 bases). In germline, CDR1 is NSHNY, CDR2 SYGAGN. Trimming shortened V by 3 bases and J by 4 bases, and 10 bases separated the two germline ends. The CDR3 spans 14 residues. CDR3 DNA, as far as it was read: TGTGCCAGCAGTGGGGGGGGCGGCAACGAAAGATTATTT. Translation: CASSGGGGNERLF. The whole CDR3 reads CASSGGGGNERLFF. The full variable domain, in which reference TRBV13-1 and TRBJ1-4 provide the parts outside the CDR3, is EAAVTQSPRNKVTVTGGNVTLSCRQTNSHNYMYWYRQDTGHGLRLIHYSYGAGNLRIGDVPDGYKATRTTQEDFFLLLELASPSQTSLYFCASSGGGGNERLFFGHGTKLSVL.

Turning to this clone: The gene symbols are mouse symbols. The read gets to within 1 residue of the CDR3 end, and the germline J gene fills in the rest. The chain combines TRBV16 with TRBJ1-1; 7 bases are a match to TRBD1. This CDR3 contains 14 residues. Germline V gene sequence: CDR1 SGHSA, CDR2 FRNQAP. Trimming took 5 bases from V and 0 from J; bases not matched to a gene: 3. Incomplete CDR3 DNA: TGTGCAAGCAGCCTACAGGGGACAAACACAGAAGTCTTC. It translates to CASSLQGTNTEVF. The complete CDR3 sequence is CASSLQGTNTEVFF.

Concerning this clone itself: The gene symbols are mouse symbols. The CDR3 is cut off 1 residue early in the read; its end comes from the germline J gene. The J gene is TRBJ2-4, the V gene TRBV23; the D segment call TRBD2 is taken from the table without a DNA check. The CDR3 spans 15 residues. CDR1 and CDR2 from the germline V gene are KGHTA and FQNQQP. CDR3 protein: CSSSQSGTGGNTLYF. The CDR3 DNA, read in part, is TGCTCCAGCAGTCAATCGGGGACTGGGGGAAACACCTTGTAC.

Worth noting for this clone: The genes are named according to mouse. The read ends 1 residue before the CDR3 terminus; that terminus is restored from the germline J gene. V and J are TRBV1 and TRBJ1-5, with D possibly matching TRBD1 (6 bases). CDR1 and CDR2 (germline): NSQYPW, LRSPGD (reference sequence). This CDR3 contains 15 residues. Trimming removed 3 bases at V and 3 bases at J, with 12 bases between. The sequenced part of the CDR3 DNA is TGCACCTGCAGTGCCACAGGGTGGGGCAACCAGGCTCCGCTT. Its translation: CTCSATGWGNQAPL. The CDR3 reads in full as CTCSATGWGNQAPLF.

Note on this clone: These gene names are mouse names. The CDR3 end lies 1 residue beyond the end of the read and is filled in from the germline J gene. This chain uses TRBV3 with TRBJ2-2; 8 bases match TRBD1. Germline assignment: CDR1 SNHLY and CDR2 FYNGKV (reference sequence). V lost 5 bases and J lost 7; bases outside the gene matches: 6. The CDR3 length is 14 residues. The CDR3 here is CASSRDRSFGQLYF. The sequenced part of the CDR3 DNA is TGTGCCAGCAGCCGGGACAGGTCCTTCGGGCAGCTCTAC.

As regards this clone: Germline and genes here are mouse. The missing CDR3 end, 1 residue past where the read stops, is filled in from the germline J gene. The chain carries TRBV4 and TRBJ2-2; TRBD2 is a possible D gene (6 bases). CDR3 length equals 15 residues. The germline gives CDR1 LGHDT, CDR2 YNNKQL (reference sequence). Trimming left V 3 bases short and J 4 bases short, with 12 bases between. The CDR3 loop is CASSYWGSGTGQLYF. The part of the CDR3 DNA that was read is TGTGCCAGCAGCTACTGGGGAAGCGGCACCGGGCAGCTCTAC.

Only a few counts were recorded for this clone. The gene symbols are mouse symbols. The CDR3 is cut off 1 residue early in the read; its end comes from the germline J gene. This rearrangement joins TRBV17 to TRBJ1-1; 7 nucleotides line up with TRBD1. The CDR3 has 13 amino acids. Germline CDR1 and CDR2: MNHDT and YYDKIL. The V segment lost 5 bases and the J segment 7 bases; nucleotides outside the gene matches: 7. Partial CDR3 DNA: TGTGCTAGCAGTCTGACAGGGAGGGGAGAAGTCTTC. It is translated as CASSLTGRGEVF. In full, the CDR3 reads CASSLTGRGEVFF.

This clone was detected a few times. These gene names are mouse names. The sequence runs out 1 residue before the end of the CDR3; the remainder is reconstructed from the germline J gene. V gene TRBV26 combines with J gene TRBJ1-4, with D maybe TRBD1 (5 bases). The V gene lost 4 bases and the J gene lost 6 bases, with 9 bases spanning the gap. CDR1 KGHPV and CDR2 FQNQEV come from the germline V gene (reference sequence). The CDR3 is 13 residues long. The covered CDR3 bases are TGTGCCAGCAGTCGACAGAGGGACGAAAGATTATTT. Translated, it gives CASSRQRDERLF. The full CDR3 protein is CASSRQRDERLFF.

The table lists this clone with a few counts. Mouse names are used for the genes. The read terminates 1 residue before the CDR3 end, so the remaining end is supplied by the germline J gene. V usage is TRBV13-2 and J usage is TRBJ2-5, with TRBD1 matching 9 bases. The CDR3 is 13 residues long. CDR1 and CDR2 from the germline V gene are NNHNN and SYGAGS (reference sequence). With 5 bases clipped from V and 4 bases from J, the junction kept 2 bases outside the gene matches. The CDR3 is CASGGQGEDTQYF. CDR3 bases read: TGTGCCAGCGGGGGACAGGGAGAAGACACCCAGTAC.

In this sample, this clone is large. The gene symbols are mouse symbols. The read terminates 1 residue before the CDR3 end, so the remaining end is supplied by the germline J gene. The V gene is TRBV3, the J gene TRBJ2-7; 14 bases are shared with TRBD2. The CDR3 is 14 residues long. The V and J ends lost 5 bases and 7 bases, in that order; junction bases with no gene match: 4. CDR1 is SNHLY, CDR2 FYNGKV, per germline (reference sequence). CDR3 bases read: TGTGCCAGCAGCACGGGACTGGGGGGGCGAGAACAGTAC. Translation: CASSTGLGGREQY. In full, the CDR3 reads CASSTGLGGREQYF.

Concerning this clone: Mouse germline and gene names are used. From the germline J gene comes the end of the CDR3, since the read stops 1 residue before it. The chain couples TRBV26 to TRBJ1-2; D possibly corresponds to TRBD1 (5 bases). Trimming took 3 bases from V and 4 from J, leaving 9 bases between them. The germline gives CDR1 KGHPV, CDR2 FQNQEV (reference sequence). The CDR3 sequence is 13 residues long. Partial CDR3 DNA: TGTGCCAGCAGTCTAAGGGGCAGCTCCGACTACACC. Protein: CASSLRGSSDYT. The whole CDR3 protein reads CASSLRGSSDYTF.

About this clone itself: Gene names are mouse gene names. Coverage ceases 1 residue before the CDR3 finishes, and the germline J gene fills in the end. The chain has TRBV16 and TRBJ2-2, with 7 bases fitting TRBD2. The germline V gene has CDR1 SGHSA and CDR2 FRNQAP. Losses at the gene ends were 6 bases for V and 2 bases for J; bases not matched to a gene: 3. The CDR3 is 14 amino acids. CDR3 bases read: TGTGCAAGCAGAGACTGGGAGAACACCGGGCAGCTCTAC. As protein: CASRDWENTGQLY. The whole CDR3 protein reads CASRDWENTGQLYF.

Concerning this clone itself: Gene and germline names: mouse. The read halts 1 residue ahead of the CDR3 end, with the missing end drawn from the germline J gene. V and J are TRBV12-1 and TRBJ2-1; 12 bases are a match to TRBD2. CDR3 length: 16 residues. Germline V lookup: CDR1 SGHSN, CDR2 HYEKVE. V lost 0 bases to trimming and J lost 4 bases; unmatched junction nucleotides: 3. The chain's CDR3 is CASSLGLGGKYAEQFF. The covered CDR3 bases are TGTGCCAGCTCTCTCGGACTGGGGGGGAAATATGCTGAGCAGTTC.

Notes on this clone: Gene and germline names: mouse. The read finishes 1 residue shy of the CDR3 end, and the germline J gene is used to complete it. The V gene is TRBV26, the J gene TRBJ1-1; D unclear. Trimming removed 4 bases from V and 1 base from J, with 7 bases in between. Germline CDR1 KGHPV, CDR2 FQNQEV (reference sequence). This CDR3 is 13 amino acids long. The CDR3 protein is CASSPQQNTEVFF. The part of the CDR3 DNA that was read is TGTGCCAGCAGTCCTCAACAAAACACAGAAGTCTTC.